This T cell receptor (beta chain) was sequenced in a study of T cells in Graves' hyperthyroidism and ophthalmopathy. About the study: It was at initial diagnosis, before any treatment, that peripheral blood was collected.

Regarding the study as a whole: A 13 V-J signature model discriminated ophthalmopathy versus stable hyperthyroidism.

The germline CDR1 and CDR2 sequences are SGHAT and FQNNGV. With V trimmed by 5 bases and J by 1 base, 12 bases remained unmatched. The CDR3 runs 17 residues. Regions amplified from RNA transcripts were the TCR beta CDR3 regions. First-round RT-PCR targeting the TCR CDR3 was performed with the HTBI primer set. Via MiXCR, TCRdb re-called the multiplex PCR reads, giving one row per CDR3 protein. The sample contains approximately 430,000 distinct CDR3 sequences, about a sixth of which appear only once. This clonotype was counted between two and nine times. Its antigen is unknown. Patients were excluded for uncontrolled infection, other autoimmune disease, pregnancy or lactation. Diagnosing involved the use of clinical symptoms, serum thyroxine and TRAb, thyroid ultrasound and orbital computed tomography.

The material sequenced was blood. V and J are TRBV11-2 and TRBJ2-7; 9 bases are shared with TRBD1. The sequence was collected from a woman younger than 35 with Graves' hyperthyroidism. DNA of the CDR3: TGTGCCAGCAGCCTCTCAGGAGCGGGACAGGGTTCCTACGAGCAGTACTTC. Its protein is CASSLSGAGQGSYEQYF.